The rows below give T cell receptor beta chains drawn from one sample of a study of blood T cell repertoires in COVID-19. Profiling relied on immunoSEQ multiplex PCR, and the TCRdb table lists in-frame clones only, not all of them. The table shows around 320,000 clones, with around 88% occurring only once. The sample was peripheral blood. These receptors were taken from a woman in her twenties or thirties who had recovered from COVID-19. CDR3s include the opening cysteine and the closing phenylalanine or tryptophan. D genes are given only for firm matches. Clone size is stated in some rows and not others, as once, few, many or a class when expanded.

D: NA; V: TRBV5-4; size: once; J: TRBJ1-1; DNA: TGTGCCAGCAGCTTGGCCACGACCTCTAGTCTTTTCTTT; CDR3: CASSLATTSSLFF
D: TRBD1; V: TRBV7-3; size: once; J: TRBJ2-7; DNA: TGTGCCAGCAGCCCGACGACAGGGAGCTACGAGCAGTACTTC; CDR3: CASSPTTGSYEQYF
D: NA; V: TRBV15; size: NA; J: TRBJ2-7; DNA: TGTGCCACCAGCAGAGAAGTGGGCGCTACCTACGAGCAGTACTTC; CDR3: CATSREVGATYEQYF
D: TRBD1; V: TRBV5-1; size: NA; J: TRBJ1-1; DNA: TGCGCCAGCAGACCTCGACAGGGGGCATCGGACACTGAAGCTTTCTTT; CDR3: CASRPRQGASDTEAFF
D: NA; V: TRBV2; size: once; J: TRBJ2-1; DNA: TGTGCCAGCAAATCGGCACAGGGAGCGTTAGGGCAGTTCTTC; CDR3: CASKSAQGALGQFF
D: TRBD1; V: TRBV3-1/TRBV3-2; size: NA; J: TRBJ1-6; DNA: TGTGCCAGCAGCTACCGGGACAGTAATTCACCCCTCCACTTT; CDR3: CASSYRDSNSPLHF
D: TRBD1; V: TRBV18; size: NA; J: TRBJ2-2; DNA: TGTGCCAGCTCAACTAGGACAGGGGCGGTGTCCGGGGAGCTGTTTTTT; CDR3: CASSTRTGAVSGELFF
D: TRBD1; V: TRBV6-5; size: NA; J: TRBJ2-7; DNA: TGTGCCAGCAGTTCCCGACAGGGAGCCTACGAGCAGTACTTC; CDR3: CASSSRQGAYEQYF
D: TRBD1; V: TRBV2; size: NA; J: TRBJ2-7; DNA: TGTGCCAGCAGTAACGACAGGGTATCTTCCTACGAGCAGTACTTC; CDR3: CASSNDRVSSYEQYF
D: TRBD2; V: TRBV30; size: NA; J: TRBJ2-1; DNA: TGTGCCTGGAGGGAACCAGCGGGGGGCCTTCCTAATGAGCAGTTCTTC; CDR3: CAWREPAGGLPNEQFF
D: NA; V: TRBV19; size: NA; J: TRBJ2-7; DNA: TGTGCCAGTAGTGTACAGGGTGTAGTATACGAGCAGTACTTC; CDR3: CASSVQGVVYEQYF
D: NA; V: TRBV6-4; size: few; J: TRBJ2-6; DNA: TGTGCCAGCAGTGACGGTGGCGGGGCCAACGTCCTGACTTTC; CDR3: CASSDGGGANVLTF
D: TRBD1; V: TRBV7-2; size: NA; J: TRBJ1-1; DNA: TGTGCCAGCAGCCCCGACAGGGGGTTGAACACTGAAGCTTTCTTT; CDR3: CASSPDRGLNTEAFF
D: NA; V: TRBV6-1; size: once; J: TRBJ1-1; DNA: TGTGCCAGCAGTGAATTAGGGTTGGGGCGCAGCACTGAAGCTTTCTTT; CDR3: CASSELGLGRSTEAFF
D: NA; V: TRBV18; size: NA; J: TRBJ2-5; DNA: TGTGCCAGCTCACCACGGGAAGGATCAAGGACACCGTACCAAGAGACCCAGTACTTC; CDR3: CASSPREGSRTPYQETQYF
D: TRBD2; V: TRBV24-1; size: few; J: TRBJ2-3; DNA: TGTGCCACCAGTGAGGGGACTAGCGGGGGAATCACAGATACGCAGTATTTT; CDR3: CATSEGTSGGITDTQYF
D: NA; V: TRBV5-1; size: NA; J: TRBJ1-3; DNA: TGCGCCAGCAGCTTGGATCCAGGGACTGGAAACACCATATATTTT; CDR3: CASSLDPGTGNTIYF
D: NA; V: TRBV6-5; size: NA; J: TRBJ1-3; DNA: TGTGCCAGCAGTTACAAGTTCCCGGGCTCTGGAAACACCATATATTTT; CDR3: CASSYKFPGSGNTIYF
D: TRBD1; V: TRBV5-1; size: NA; J: TRBJ1-3; DNA: TGCGCCAGCAGCACCGGACAGGGGACCGGAAACACCATATATTTT; CDR3: CASSTGQGTGNTIYF
D: NA; V: TRBV2; size: few; J: TRBJ2-2; DNA: TGTGCCAGCAGACCACCCCACAGGTCCGGGGAGCTGTTTTTT; CDR3: CASRPPHRSGELFF
D: NA; V: TRBV19; size: NA; J: TRBJ1-6; DNA: TGTGCCAGTAGTATCAAAGACGGGAATTCACCCCTCCACTTT; CDR3: CASSIKDGNSPLHF
D: NA; V: TRBV7-7; size: NA; J: TRBJ2-1; DNA: TGTGCCAGCAGCTTAACGCGGTCCGGGGAATACAATGAGCAGTTCTTC; CDR3: CASSLTRSGEYNEQFF
D: TRBD2; V: TRBV3-1/TRBV3-2; size: NA; J: TRBJ2-5; DNA: TGTGCCAGCACCCGAGTAGCGGGGTCCCAGACCCAGTACTTC; CDR3: CASTRVAGSQTQYF
D: NA; V: TRBV18; size: NA; J: TRBJ2-6; DNA: TGTGCCAGCTCACCACCAGGTAGCGAGGGAGTCAGTGGGGCCAACGTCCTGACTTTC; CDR3: CASSPPGSEGVSGANVLTF
D: NA; V: TRBV7-9; size: NA; J: TRBJ1-4; DNA: TGTGCCAGCAGCTTGCGGGGGGCAGGAGAAAAACTGTTTTTT; CDR3: CASSLRGAGEKLFF
D: NA; V: TRBV19; size: NA; J: TRBJ2-3; DNA: TGTGCCAGTAGTATAGGGGGGCAGTCCACAGATACGCAGTATTTT; CDR3: CASSIGGQSTDTQYF
D: NA; V: TRBV7-3; size: NA; J: TRBJ2-3; DNA: TGTGCCAGCAGCTTAACGCCCCCCGGTACGCAGTATTTT; CDR3: CASSLTPPGTQYF
D: NA; V: TRBV5-1; size: NA; J: TRBJ1-1; DNA: TGCGCCAGCAGCTTGGCCTTAAGCCCTCCGGACACTGAAGCTTTCTTT; CDR3: CASSLALSPPDTEAFF
D: TRBD1; V: TRBV7-3; size: NA; J: TRBJ1-6; DNA: TGTGCCAGCAGCTTAACCTACAGGGGGGCTAACAATTCACCCCTCCACTTT; CDR3: CASSLTYRGANNSPLHF
D: NA; V: TRBV7-2; size: NA; J: TRBJ1-2; DNA: TGTGCCAGCAGCCCAGGAATCTATGGCTACACCTTC; CDR3: CASSPGIYGYTF
D: TRBD1; V: TRBV11-3; size: NA; J: TRBJ2-7; DNA: TGTGCCAGCAGCCCGCCGGGACAGGGCCACGAGCAGTACTTC; CDR3: CASSPPGQGHEQYF
D: TRBD2; V: TRBV4-3; size: NA; J: TRBJ2-3; DNA: TGCGCCAGCAGGGACAGCGGGGGGGCAGATACGCAGTATTTT; CDR3: CASRDSGGADTQYF
D: NA; V: TRBV6-5; size: NA; J: TRBJ1-5; DNA: TGTGCATGCCAGGGTCGGGTGAGTCAGCCCCAGCATTTT; CDR3: CACQGRVSQPQHF
D: NA; V: TRBV6-5; size: NA; J: TRBJ1-1; DNA: TGTGCCAGCAGGGGATTGCAGGGGAGAGCTTGGGCAGCTTTCTTT; CDR3: CASRGLQGRAWAAFF
D: TRBD1; V: TRBV7-2; size: NA; J: TRBJ2-7; DNA: TGTGCCAGCAGCCCAGTGGGGGACAGGGTCTACGAGCAGTACTTC; CDR3: CASSPVGDRVYEQYF
D: NA; V: TRBV7-8; size: NA; J: TRBJ2-1; DNA: TGTGCCAGCAGCCCTACGGGGGATGAGCAGTTCTTC; CDR3: CASSPTGDEQFF
D: TRBD2; V: TRBV4-3; size: NA; J: TRBJ2-1; DNA: TGCGCCAGCAGCCAAGAACGCAGCTCGGGGGGATTGAGGCAGTTCTTC; CDR3: CASSQERSSGGLRQFF
D: TRBD1; V: TRBV30; size: NA; J: TRBJ2-5; DNA: TGTGCCTCGAGCTACACAGGGGGGTCCCAGTACTTC; CDR3: CASSYTGGSQYF
D: NA; V: TRBV5-1; size: NA; J: TRBJ1-3; DNA: TGCGCCAGCAGTTGGGAGTCTGGAAACACCATATATTTT; CDR3: CASSWESGNTIYF
D: NA; V: TRBV6-5; size: NA; J: TRBJ1-5; DNA: TGTGCCAGCAGTTACGTACAGGGAAGTGGTCAGCCCCAGCATTTT; CDR3: CASSYVQGSGQPQHF
D: TRBD1; V: TRBV28; size: NA; J: TRBJ1-2; DNA: TGTGCCAGCCAGGAGGGGGCTTGGTATGGCTACACCTTC; CDR3: CASQEGAWYGYTF
D: NA; V: TRBV9; size: NA; J: TRBJ1-1; DNA: TGTGCCAGCACCGGGCCCGGGGAGGGTGAAGCTTTCTTT; CDR3: CASTGPGEGEAFF
D: TRBD1; V: TRBV5-1; size: NA; J: TRBJ1-4; DNA: TGCGCCAGCAGCTTCGGACAGGGGGACCCTGAAAAACTGTTTTTT; CDR3: CASSFGQGDPEKLFF
D: NA; V: TRBV7-2; size: once; J: TRBJ2-7; DNA: TGTGCCAGCAGCTTAAACCTAGTTTCCTACGAGCAGTACTTC; CDR3: CASSLNLVSYEQYF
D: TRBD1; V: TRBV7-9; size: NA; J: TRBJ2-4; DNA: TGTGCCAGCAGCTTAGAGCACGACAGGGCTTTAGCCAAAAACATTCAGTACTTC; CDR3: CASSLEHDRALAKNIQYF
D: NA; V: TRBV24-1; size: NA; J: TRBJ2-3; DNA: TGTGCCACCAGTGATCCTGACAGGAGCACAGATACGCAGTATTTT; CDR3: CATSDPDRSTDTQYF
D: NA; V: TRBV7-2; size: NA; J: TRBJ2-7; DNA: TGTGCCAGCAGCCCCCCCGGTGACTACGAGCAGTACTTC; CDR3: CASSPPGDYEQYF
D: TRBD1; V: TRBV29-1; size: once; J: TRBJ1-5; DNA: TGCAGCGTCCTGTGGCAGGGGGATCAGCCCCAGCATTTT; CDR3: CSVLWQGDQPQHF
D: NA; V: TRBV3-1/TRBV3-2; size: NA; J: TRBJ1-5; DNA: TGTGCCAGCAGCCTTCGGACAGTCAATCAGCCCCAGCATTTT; CDR3: CASSLRTVNQPQHF
D: TRBD1; V: TRBV6-5; size: NA; J: TRBJ1-2; DNA: TGTGCCAGCAGTCCGGGACAGGGGATTTATGGCTACACCTTC; CDR3: CASSPGQGIYGYTF
D: NA; V: TRBV28; size: NA; J: TRBJ2-7; DNA: TGTGCCAGCAGTCTCTTCTACGAGCAGTACTTC; CDR3: CASSLFYEQYF
D: NA; V: TRBV27; size: NA; J: TRBJ1-5; DNA: TGTGCCAGCAGTCCCTACCTCGAGGGGGGCAATCAGCCCCAGCATTTT; CDR3: CASSPYLEGGNQPQHF
D: NA; V: TRBV9; size: NA; J: TRBJ1-2; DNA: TGTGCCAGCAGCCCCATTCTTGCCGGGGGGGGTGGCTACACCTTC; CDR3: CASSPILAGGGGYTF
D: TRBD1; V: TRBV6-6; size: NA; J: TRBJ2-3; DNA: TGTGCCAGCAAGAAAAGGGGGCGGACAGATACGCAGTATTTT; CDR3: CASKKRGRTDTQYF